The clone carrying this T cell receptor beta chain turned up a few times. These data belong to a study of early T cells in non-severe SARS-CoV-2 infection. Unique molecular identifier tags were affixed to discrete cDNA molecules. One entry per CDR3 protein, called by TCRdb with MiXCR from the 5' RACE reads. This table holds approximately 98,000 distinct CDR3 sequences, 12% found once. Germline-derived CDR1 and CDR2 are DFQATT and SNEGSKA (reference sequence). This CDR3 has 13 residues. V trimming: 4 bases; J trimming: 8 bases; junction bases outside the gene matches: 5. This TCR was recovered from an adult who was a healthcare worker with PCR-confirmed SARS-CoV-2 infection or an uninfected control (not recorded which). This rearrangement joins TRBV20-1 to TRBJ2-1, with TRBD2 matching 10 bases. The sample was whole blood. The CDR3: CSATSGRAHEQFF. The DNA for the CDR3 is TGCAGTGCTACCAGCGGGAGGGCCCATGAGCAGTTCTTC.